This TCR beta chain stems from a study of CD8+ T cells in alopecia areata. Punch biopsies of lesional scalp, plus peripheral blood, were taken from alopecia areata patients. Extracted RNA was reverse transcribed into cDNA, the sequencing template. Profiling relied on immunoSEQ multiplex PCR, and the TCRdb table lists in-frame clones only, not all of them. The sample has 65,000 to 95,000 clones; roughly 51% are singletons. This clone was found a few times. The CDR3 consists of 16 residues. V lost 0 bases and J lost 6; bases outside the gene matches: 8. Sequenced input: NKG2D-high CD8+ T cells sorted from blood. V is TRBV23-1 and J is TRBJ2-1, with TRBD2 matching over 7 bases. TRBV23-1 is an ORF, with its function uncertain. The receptor was derived from a human donor with alopecia areata. CDR3 nucleotide sequence: TGCGCCAGCAGTCAATCGGGCGGCGGGAGTGTCAATGAGCAGTTCTTC. Its protein is CASSQSGGGSVNEQFF.